The clone carrying this TCR beta chain was detected once. TCRdb's copy holds only in-frame clones and misses some; the assay was immunoSEQ multiplex PCR. This table has around 140,000 clones, around nine tenths appearing once. Germline V CDR1 and CDR2: KGHSH, LQKENI. Trimming cost V 2 bases and J 0 bases; bases outside gene matches: 9. The CDR3 is 17 amino acids. The sample belongs to a study of cytomegalovirus exposure and HLA in healthy donors. The wider study: The same platform was used for the 110 or so validation repertoires as for the 666 first-cohort repertoires, as reported in a later analysis.

The specimen was PBMCs. This sequence was found in a man between 18 and 35 years old in good health and CMV-seropositive. The chain joins TRBV18 to TRBJ1-1; 7 bases fit TRBD1. The CDR3 region is CASSPGVWDRMNTEAFF. The CDR3 DNA follows: TGTGCCAGCTCACCAGGAGTATGGGACAGAATGAACACTGAAGCTTTCTTT.